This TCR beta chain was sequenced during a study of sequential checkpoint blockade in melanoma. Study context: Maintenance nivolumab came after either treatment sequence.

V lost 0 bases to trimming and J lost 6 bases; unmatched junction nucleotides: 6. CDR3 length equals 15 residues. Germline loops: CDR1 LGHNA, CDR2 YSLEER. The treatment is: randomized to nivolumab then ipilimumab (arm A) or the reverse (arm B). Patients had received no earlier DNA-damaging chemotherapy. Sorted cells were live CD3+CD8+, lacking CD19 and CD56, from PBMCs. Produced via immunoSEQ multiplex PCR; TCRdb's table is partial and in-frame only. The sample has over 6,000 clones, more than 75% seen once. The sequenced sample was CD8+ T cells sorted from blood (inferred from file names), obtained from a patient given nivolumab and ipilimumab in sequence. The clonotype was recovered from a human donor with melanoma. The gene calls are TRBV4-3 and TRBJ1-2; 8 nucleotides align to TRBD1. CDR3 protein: CASSQDRVQGDGYTF. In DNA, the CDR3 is TGCGCCAGCAGCCAAGATCGTGTACAGGGGGATGGCTACACCTTC.